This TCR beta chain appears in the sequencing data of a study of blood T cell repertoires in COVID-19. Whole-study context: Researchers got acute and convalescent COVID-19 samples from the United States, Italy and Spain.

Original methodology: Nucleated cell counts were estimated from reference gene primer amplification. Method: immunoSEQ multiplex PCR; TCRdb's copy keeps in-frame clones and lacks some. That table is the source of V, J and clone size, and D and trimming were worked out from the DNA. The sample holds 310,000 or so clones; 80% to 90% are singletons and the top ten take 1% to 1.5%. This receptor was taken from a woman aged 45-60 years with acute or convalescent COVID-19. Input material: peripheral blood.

For the CDR3, the DNA is TGTGCCAGCAGATTAACAGGATCCCATGGCTACACCTTC. Translating gives CASRLTGSHGYTF. This chain uses TRBV5-6 with TRBJ1-2; weak D call: TRBD1 (5 bases). CDR1 is SGHDT, CDR2 YYEEEE, per germline. The CDR3 sequence is 13 residues long. Trimming stripped 5 bases from V and 6 bases from J, with 14 bases between.